Shown below are 9 T cell receptor beta chains from a single sample sequenced in a study of T cells in localized non-small cell lung cancer. Some clones are missing from TCRdb's copy, which holds only in-frame ones; the method was immunoSEQ multiplex PCR. The sample includes about 64,000 clones, about four fifths of them seen just once. Specimen: PBMCs, collected before any cancer treatment. These receptors originate from a man aged 40-75 years with stage II lung adenocarcinoma.

The chain employs TRBV6-5 and TRBJ1-4; D is undetermined. Trimming removed 7 bases from V and 7 bases from J, with 10 bases in between. The CDR3 is 12 residues long. The germline V gene has CDR1 MNHEY and CDR2 SVGAGI. The CDR3 DNA is TGTGCCAGCACCCGATGGGGTGAAAAACTGTTTTTT. It translates to CASTRWGEKLFF.

The J gene is TRBJ2-5, the V gene TRBV5-1; D may correspond to TRBD1 or TRBD2 (5 bases each). The V end was cut by 0 bases, the J end by 13 bases, with 16 bases between. The CDR3 contains 13 residues. CDR1 SGHRS and CDR2 YFSETQ come from the germline V gene. Here the CDR3 DNA reads TGCGCCAGCAGCTTGGACACCCCGGGACCCACGTACTTC. Protein product: CASSLDTPGPTYF.

This clone has only a few counts. The chain employs TRBV6-6 and TRBJ1-1, with D perhaps TRBD1 (6 bases). Germline V gene sequence: CDR1 MNHNY, CDR2 SVGAGI (reference sequence). There are 13 residues in the CDR3. Trimming took 6 bases from V and 3 from J, leaving 11 bases between them. The CDR3 here is CASSQGIYTEAFF. In DNA form, the CDR3 reads TGTGCCAGCAGCCAGGGGATCTACACTGAAGCTTTCTTT.

This rearrangement joins TRBV11-3 to TRBJ1-2; no clear D. Trimming stripped 2 bases from V and 5 bases from J, with 9 bases between. The CDR3 runs to 13 residues. Germline assignment: CDR1 SGHNT and CDR2 YENEEA. The chain's CDR3 is CASSLHTSYGYTF. In DNA form, the CDR3 reads TGTGCCAGCAGCTTACATACCAGTTATGGCTACACCTTC.

The rearrangement joins TRBV9 to TRBJ1-1; tentative D call: TRBD1 (6 bases). The germline V and J ends were trimmed by 0 bases and 1 base, with 10 bases remaining between them. Germline V gene data show CDR1 as SGDLS and CDR2 as YYNGEE. The CDR3 is 15 residues long. The CDR3 reads CASSVGQGRNTEAFF. The CDR3, as DNA: TGTGCCAGCAGCGTAGGCCAGGGGAGGAACACTGAAGCTTTCTTT.

The chain couples TRBV6-1 to TRBJ1-1, with D unresolved. V lost 7 bases to trimming and J lost 3 bases, with 9 bases between them. Germline CDR1 MNHNS, CDR2 SASEGT. The CDR3 loop spans 12 amino acids. CDR3 nucleotides: TGTGCCAGCAAGTTCAAGTACACTGAAGCTTTCTTT. As protein: CASKFKYTEAFF.

This clone was seen a few times. The genes are TRBV6-5 and TRBJ2-4; D is ambiguous. CDR1 and CDR2 from the germline V gene are MNHEY and SVGAGI. The V end lost 8 bases, the J end lost 0 bases, and 14 bases lay between the germline ends. This CDR3 comprises 15 residues. DNA for the CDR3: TGTGCCAGCCGGGCCACCACAGTAGCCAAAAACATTCAGTACTTC. It translates to CASRATTVAKNIQYF.

The chain is built from TRBV9 and TRBJ2-1, with TRBD2 as a possible D gene (5 bases). With 2 bases removed from V and 4 bases from J, the gap between germline ends came to 10 bases. Germline CDR1 is SGDLS and CDR2 is YYNGEE. This CDR3 has 14 amino acids. CDR3 in amino acids: CASSVKSGYNEQFF. The DNA of the CDR3 is TGTGCCAGCAGCGTTAAAAGCGGATACAATGAGCAGTTCTTC. The variable domain in full, completed from reference TRBV9 and TRBJ2-1, reads DSGVTQTPKHLITATGQRVTLRCSPRSGDLSVYWYQQSLDQGLQFLIQYYNGEERAKGNILERFSAQQFPDLHSELNLSSLELGDSALYFCASSVKSGYNEQFFGPGTRLTVL.

The chain carries TRBV5-1 and TRBJ1-4; D unresolved. V was shortened by 0 bases and J by 8 bases, with 14 bases between the two germline ends. CDR3 length equals 15 residues. CDR1 is SGHRS and CDR2 is YFSETQ in the germline V gene. This CDR3 reads CASSLGTLYNEKLFF. CDR3 in DNA: TGCGCCAGCAGCTTGGGAACTCTGTACAACGAAAAACTGTTTTTT.